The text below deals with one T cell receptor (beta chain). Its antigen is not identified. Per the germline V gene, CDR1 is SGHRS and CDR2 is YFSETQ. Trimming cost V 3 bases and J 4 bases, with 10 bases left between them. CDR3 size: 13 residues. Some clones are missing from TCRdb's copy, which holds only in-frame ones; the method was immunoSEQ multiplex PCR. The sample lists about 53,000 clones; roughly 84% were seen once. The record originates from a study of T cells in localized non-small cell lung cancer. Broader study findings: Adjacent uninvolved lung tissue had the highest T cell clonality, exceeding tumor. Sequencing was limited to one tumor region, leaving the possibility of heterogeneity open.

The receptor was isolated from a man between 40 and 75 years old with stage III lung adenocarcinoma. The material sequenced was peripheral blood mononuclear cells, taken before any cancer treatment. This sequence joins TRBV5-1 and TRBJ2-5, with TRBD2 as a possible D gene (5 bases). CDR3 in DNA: TGCGCCAGCAGCTCCGCGGGCGCAGAGACCCAGTACTTC. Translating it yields CASSSAGAETQYF. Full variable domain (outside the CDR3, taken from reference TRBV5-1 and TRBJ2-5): KAGVTQTPRYLIKTRGQQVTLSCSPISGHRSVSWYQQTPGQGLQFLFEYFSETQRNKGNFPGRFSGRQFSNSRSEMNVSTLELGDSALYLCASSSAGAETQYFGPGTRLLVL.